This is a list of T cell receptor beta chains from one sample in a study of shared clonotypes between healthy human individuals. Some clones are missing from TCRdb's copy, which holds only in-frame ones; the method was immunoSEQ multiplex PCR. The table shows around 480,000 clones, with about 79% occurring only once. Sequenced input: PBMCs. These receptor sequences come from a middle-aged woman in good health. Some clones in this sample may be carry-over from other donors' samples. Both conserved end residues are part of each CDR3. D genes are given only for firm matches.

V	J	D	CDR3	DNA
TRBV20-1	TRBJ1-1	-	CSARGDTEAFF	TGCAGTGCTAGAGGAGACACTGAAGCTTTCTTT
TRBV19	TRBJ1-4	-	CASSSRRRGYEKLFF	TGTGCCAGTAGTTCCCGCCGGAGGGGCTATGAAAAACTGTTTTTT
TRBV5-5	TRBJ2-7	TRBD1	CASGPGQRILGQYF	TGTGCCAGCGGGCCGGGACAGAGAATCCTTGGGCAGTACTTC
TRBV6-6	TRBJ2-2	-	CASSYSPLATGELFF	TGTGCCAGCAGTTACTCCCCCCTAGCTACCGGGGAGCTGTTTTTT
TRBV4-3	TRBJ2-7	-	CASSQDGGYEQYF	TGCGCCAGCAGCCAGGACGGGGGCTACGAGCAGTACTTC
TRBV2	TRBJ1-2	TRBD1	CASSEGTGLINYGYTF	TGTGCCAGCAGTGAAGGGACAGGGCTGATTAACTATGGCTACACCTTC
TRBV28	TRBJ2-1	-	CASSLGFRDNEQFF	TGTGCCAGCAGTTTGGGATTCCGAGACAATGAGCAGTTCTTC
TRBV18	TRBJ1-3	TRBD1	CASSPGQVARNTIYF	TGTGCCAGCTCACCGGGACAGGTCGCCAGAAACACCATATATTTT
TRBV18	TRBJ1-3	-	CASSPVGAGSGGSGNTIYF	TGTGCCAGCTCACCGGTTGGGGCAGGAAGTGGAGGCTCTGGAAACACCATATATTTT
TRBV5-1	TRBJ2-1	-	CASSLGGGRHNEQFF	TGCGCCAGCAGCTTAGGGGGTGGGCGGCACAATGAGCAGTTCTTC
TRBV30	TRBJ2-7	-	CAWSVSGFPYEQYF	TGTGCCTGGAGTGTTTCCGGCTTCCCCTACGAGCAGTACTTC
TRBV12-5	TRBJ2-3	-	CASGLGTRGGSESTDTQYF	TGTGCTAGTGGTTTGGGAACCAGGGGGGGGAGTGAGAGCACAGATACGCAGTATTTT
TRBV28	TRBJ2-1	-	CASTGALGEQFF	TGTGCCAGCACTGGGGCATTAGGTGAGCAGTTCTTC